This note documents a single T cell receptor beta chain sequence. The antigen is not known. This sample was taken from a study of Ad26.COV2.S vaccination and SARS-CoV-2 variants. Study context: Donor was assigned to the Ad26.COV2.S arm of trial COV1001. Overall study results and limits: Compared with placebo recipients, vaccine recipients had higher spike-specific TCR breadth. The TCR breadth and depth analyses may have produced an underestimate of total T cell responses.

As to treatment: some 20 received Ad26.COV2.S at low or high dose, single or two shots; 5 received placebo; per-sample allocation not given. Following the first vaccine or placebo injection, samples were taken on day 63. This person who donated was an adult of 18-55 years in Boston. The protocol was immunoSEQ multiplex PCR, while the TCRdb copy is restricted to in-frame clones and leaves out a portion. The sample lists 440,000 or so clones, roughly 88% occurring once. Between the trimmed V and J ends, which lost 3 bases and 1 base, there was a span of 0 bases. Looked up from germline, CDR1 is SGHAT and CDR2 is FQDESV (reference sequence). This CDR3 has 11 amino acids.

The chain couples TRBV11-1 to TRBJ2-5; no clear D gene. The TCR sequence derives from a person aged 18 to 59 who received the Ad26.COV2.S COVID-19 vaccine or a placebo. Sample: peripheral blood, taken in a trial of Ad26.COV2.S vaccine versus placebo. The CDR3 sequence is CASSFQETQYF. Written as DNA, the CDR3 is TGTGCCAGCAGCTTCCAAGAGACCCAGTACTTC.